The sequence of this TCR beta chain was determined in a study of cytomegalovirus exposure and HLA in healthy donors. Data came from immunoSEQ multiplex PCR; TCRdb stores just in-frame clones and leaves some out. The data show about 72,000 clones, with 94% seen just once and about 0.6% held by the top ten. Details on this clone: The antigen is not known.

V was clipped by 0 bases and J by 2 bases, with 9 bases between them. CDR3 length equals 15 residues. Germline CDR1 and CDR2: SGHDT and YYEEEE. General observations from the study: Reports credit the classifier with highly specific, highly sensitive diagnosis of cytomegalovirus status. As confirmed in vitro, a few CMV-associated chains were specific for CMV antigens.

The donors were in the roughly 130-subject validation cohort, distinct from the roughly 700-subject first cohort. The receptor was isolated from a woman between 18 and 29 years old in good health and CMV-seronegative. This chain uses TRBV5-6 with TRBJ1-3; D remains ambiguous. The sample was PBMCs. The CDR3 region is CASSLDLTAGNTIYF. The DNA for the CDR3 is TGTGCCAGCAGCTTGGACCTCACGGCTGGAAACACCATATATTTT.